The rows below give T cell receptor beta chains drawn from one sample of a study of type 1 regulatory T cells. Their recognized antigens are unknown. One entry per CDR3 protein results from TCRdb running MiXCR on the reads. Counted here are roughly 71,000 distinct CDR3 sequences, nearly 65% occurring once; the ten biggest clones make up 7% to 9.5%. Source material: cultured T cells, either the whole culture or a sorted T cell fraction (not recorded which). The receptors were sampled from a human donor in good health. Each CDR3 is given with its conserved first and last residue. Fields, in order: CDR3 length, V gene, clone size, J gene, D gene, CDR3 protein, CDR3 DNA. A D gene is named only where the DNA matches it firmly. Size values are once, few and many counts, or a class for expanded clones, and some rows have none.

16	TRBV20-1	few	TRBJ2-7	TRBD2	CSARGTSGKNAYEQYF	TGCAGTGCTAGGGGGACTAGCGGGAAGAACGCTTACGAGCAGTACTTC
13	TRBV28	-	TRBJ2-7	TRBD2	CATNWVAGAEQYF	TGTGCCACCAACTGGGTAGCGGGAGCCGAGCAGTACTTC
14	TRBV18	-	TRBJ2-7	-	CASSPSLSSYEQYF	TGTGCCAGCTCACCAAGCTTAAGCTCCTACGAGCAGTACTTC
16	TRBV20-1	-	TRBJ2-3	TRBD2	CSAGTSGRARPDTQYF	TGCAGTGCGGGGACTAGCGGGAGGGCGCGGCCAGATACGCAGTATTTT
15	TRBV6-6	-	TRBJ1-5	-	CASSYAGGGLEPQHF	TGTGCCAGCAGTTACGCTGGCGGGGGGCTGGAGCCCCAGCATTTT
16	TRBV7-8	-	TRBJ2-1	-	CASSRRRVSPYNEQFF	TGTGCCAGCAGCCGCCGTAGGGTTAGCCCCTACAATGAGCAGTTCTTC
11	TRBV6-6	-	TRBJ2-1	-	CASSYNSEQFF	TGTGCCAGCAGTTACAATTCGGAGCAGTTCTTC
14	TRBV20-1	-	TRBJ2-5	TRBD1	CSATGQGSQETQYF	TGCAGTGCTACCGGACAGGGAAGCCAAGAGACCCAGTACTTC
13	TRBV12-3/TRBV12-4	once	TRBJ2-7	-	CASSIGRDYEQYF	TGTGCCAGCAGTATTGGGCGAGACTACGAGCAGTACTTC
18	TRBV30	-	TRBJ1-1	-	CAWRMTEGSFLMNTEAFF	TGTGCCTGGAGGATGACTGAGGGATCATTCCTTATGAACACTGAAGCTTTCTTT
16	TRBV4-2	once	TRBJ1-5	-	CASSQTGHSSNQPQHF	TGTGCCAGCAGCCAAACGGGACACTCTAGCAATCAGCCCCAGCATTTT
14	TRBV27	-	TRBJ1-1	-	CASSPGRDDTEAFF	TGTGCCAGCAGTCCGGGACGGGACGACACTGAAGCTTTCTTT
14	TRBV12-3/TRBV12-4	-	TRBJ1-1	-	CASSLGRGVTEAFF	TGTGCCAGCAGCCTGGGCCGTGGGGTCACTGAAGCTTTCTTT
14	TRBV7-9	-	TRBJ2-1	-	CASSGQILAYEQFF	TGTGCCAGCAGCGGTCAGATACTAGCTTATGAGCAGTTCTTC
12	TRBV20-1	-	TRBJ1-4	-	CKGGQTNEKLFF	TGCAAGGGCGGACAGACTAATGAAAAACTGTTTTTT
13	TRBV13	-	TRBJ1-1	TRBD1	CASSLARGGQAFF	TGTGCCAGCAGCTTAGCCAGGGGGGGGCAGGCTTTCTTT
15	TRBV9	-	TRBJ2-1	TRBD2	CASSPTSGRLNEQFF	TGTGCCAGCAGCCCAACTAGCGGGAGGCTCAATGAGCAGTTCTTC
15	TRBV9	few	TRBJ2-1	TRBD2	CASSVIAGVVNEQFF	TGTGCCAGCAGCGTAATAGCGGGAGTTGTGAATGAGCAGTTCTTC
14	TRBV7-2	-	TRBJ2-7	TRBD2	CASSFVAGPYEQYF	TGTGCCAGCAGCTTCGTAGCGGGACCCTACGAGCAGTACTTC
17	TRBV6-5	-	TRBJ2-1	TRBD1	CASSYPEDRVFDNEQFF	TGTGCCAGCAGTTACCCCGAGGACAGGGTGTTTGACAATGAGCAGTTCTTC
13	TRBV20-1	once	TRBJ1-6	-	CSASLGGNSPLHF	TGCAGTGCTAGTTTGGGGGGAAATTCACCCCTCCACTTT
16	TRBV12-3/TRBV12-4	-	TRBJ2-7	TRBD1	CASSLGGTGGAYEQNF	TGTGCCAGCAGTTTAGGGGGGACAGGGGGTGCCTACGAGCAGAACTTC
13	TRBV20-1	-	TRBJ2-7	-	CSVLSPSSYEQYF	TGCAGTGTCCTCAGTCCTAGCTCCTACGAGCAGTACTTC
14	TRBV7-3	-	TRBJ2-7	TRBD2	CASSFGSGGYEQYF	TGTGCCAGCAGCTTCGGAAGCGGGGGCTACGAGCAGTACTTC
12	TRBV6-2/TRBV6-3	few	TRBJ2-5	-	CASRQGKETQYF	TGTGCCAGCAGACAGGGAAAAGAGACCCAGTACTTC
13	TRBV18	-	TRBJ2-3	-	CASSPSGVDTQYF	TGTGCCAGCTCACCTTCAGGGGTAGATACGCAGTATTTT
13	TRBV27	-	TRBJ2-3	-	CASSLSRVDTQYF	TGTGCCAGCAGTTTATCCAGGGTAGATACGCAGTATTTT
12	TRBV20-1	-	TRBJ2-3	-	CSARAVADTQYF	TGCAGTGCTAGAGCCGTGGCGGATACGCAGTATTTT
13	TRBV9	-	TRBJ2-3	-	CASKRGGADTQYF	TGTGCCAGCAAGAGGGGGGGCGCAGATACGCAGTATTTT
16	TRBV7-9	-	TRBJ2-7	TRBD2	CASSKPGLAGVDEQYF	TGTGCCAGCAGCAAACCGGGACTAGCGGGAGTAGACGAGCAGTACTTC
16	TRBV5-1	-	TRBJ1-6	-	CASSLGQTFYNSPLHF	TGCGCCAGCAGCTTGGGACAGACCTTTTATAATTCACCCCTCCACTTT
15	TRBV20-1	few	TRBJ2-3	TRBD2	CSARTGTSGRDTQYF	TGCAGTGCTAGAACCGGGACTAGCGGGAGGGATACGCAGTATTTT
15	TRBV5-6	-	TRBJ2-7	-	CASSLLGVSSYEQYF	TGTGCCAGCAGCTTGTTGGGGGTCAGCTCCTACGAGCAGTACTTC
16	TRBV6-5	-	TRBJ2-7	TRBD2	CASSYSSGRPWYEQYF	TGTGCCAGCAGTTACTCCAGCGGGAGGCCTTGGTACGAGCAGTACTTC
17	TRBV9	-	TRBJ2-1	TRBD2	CASSVGPAGVPGNEQFF	TGTGCCAGCAGCGTAGGTCCAGCGGGAGTTCCCGGGAATGAGCAGTTCTTC
15	TRBV19	-	TRBJ1-1	-	CASTAPRLEGTEAFF	TGTGCCAGTACCGCTCCGAGGTTGGAGGGCACTGAAGCTTTCTTT
14	TRBV27	-	TRBJ1-2	-	CASSLNGPNYGYTF	TGTGCCAGCAGTTTAAACGGCCCGAACTATGGCTACACCTTC
17	TRBV20-1	-	TRBJ2-4	TRBD1	CSASPGQGSGAKNIQYF	TGCAGTGCTAGTCCGGGACAGGGTTCGGGGGCCAAAAACATTCAGTACTTC
16	TRBV19	-	TRBJ2-1	TRBD2	CASSLTAGGPRNEQFF	TGTGCCAGTAGTTTAACGGCGGGAGGGCCTCGGAATGAGCAGTTCTTC
15	TRBV19	-	TRBJ2-1	TRBD2	CASSIVRAGATEQFF	TGTGCCAGTAGTATAGTAAGGGCGGGAGCTACTGAGCAGTTCTTC
16	TRBV18	few	TRBJ2-7	-	CASSPPGTRATYEQYF	TGTGCCAGCTCACCACCGGGCACACGGGCGACCTACGAGCAGTACTTC
16	TRBV2	-	TRBJ2-3	TRBD2	CASRYTRTSGSDTQYF	TGTGCCAGCAGATATACTCGGACTAGCGGGAGTGATACGCAGTATTTT
15	TRBV5-4	-	TRBJ2-5	-	CASSLAEAGAETQYF	TGTGCCAGCAGCTTGGCCGAGGCAGGGGCAGAGACCCAGTACTTC